This T cell receptor (beta chain) was observed in a study of T cells in Graves' hyperthyroidism and ophthalmopathy. It was considered stable Graves' hyperthyroidism when ophthalmopathy did not progress within 18 months. Each patient was aged 18 to 65 and had newly diagnosed hyperthyroidism of under 2 months' duration. Not enrolled were patients with uncontrolled infection, other autoimmune disease, pregnancy or lactation. The V and J ends lost 5 bases and 5 bases, in that order; junction bases with no gene match: 6. CDR1 and CDR2 from the germline V gene are SGHTA and FQGNSA. This CDR3 contains 15 residues. Amplified TCR beta CDR3 regions came from RNA transcripts. The HTBI set primed first-round TCR CDR3 RT-PCR. TCRdb called the multiplex PCR reads again in MiXCR, with one record for every CDR3 protein. The table includes roughly 660,000 distinct CDR3 sequences, 15% to 20% detected once. This clonotype was seen repeatedly, ten times or more.

The chain has TRBV7-2 and TRBJ2-7; 13 bases match TRBD2. Material: blood. The clonotype comes from a man between 50 and 59 years old with Graves' hyperthyroidism. CDR3 sequence: CASSRRLAGGNEQYF. CDR3 in DNA: TGTGCCAGCAGCCGAAGACTAGCGGGAGGAAACGAGCAGTACTTC.